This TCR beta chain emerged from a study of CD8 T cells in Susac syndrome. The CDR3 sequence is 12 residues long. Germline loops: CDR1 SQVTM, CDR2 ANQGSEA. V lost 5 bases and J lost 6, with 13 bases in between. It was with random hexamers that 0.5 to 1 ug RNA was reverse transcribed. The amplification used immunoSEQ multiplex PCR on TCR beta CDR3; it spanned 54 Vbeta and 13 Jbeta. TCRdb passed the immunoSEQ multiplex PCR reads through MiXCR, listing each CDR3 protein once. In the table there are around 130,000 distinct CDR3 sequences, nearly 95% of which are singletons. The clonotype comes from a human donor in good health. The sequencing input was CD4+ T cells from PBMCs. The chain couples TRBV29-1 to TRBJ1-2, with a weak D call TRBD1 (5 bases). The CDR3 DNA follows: TGCAGCGTTCAACCGGGACTAGATGGCTACACCTTC. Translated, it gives CSVQPGLDGYTF. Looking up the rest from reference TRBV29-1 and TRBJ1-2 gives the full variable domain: SAVISQKPSRDICQRGTSLTIQCQVDSQVTMMFWYRQQPGQSLTLIATANQGSEATYESGFVIDKFPISRPNLTFSTLTVSNMSPEDSSIYLCSVQPGLDGYTFGSGTRLTVV.